The 11 T cell receptor beta chains given below trace back to one sample, sequenced in a study of T cells after yellow fever vaccination. TCRdb passed the 5' RACE reads through MiXCR, listing each CDR3 protein once. The table lists approximately 120,000 distinct CDR3 sequences, 13% to 15% of them singletons, with 40% to 45% in the top ten. The source material was CD8+ T cells sorted from PBMCs, sampled 5 days after the yellow fever booster vaccination. The receptors derive from a man younger than 35 who received the YFV17D yellow fever vaccine.

J is TRBJ1-4 and V is TRBV4-1; perhaps TRBD1 as D (5 bases). V was trimmed by 2 bases and J by 7 bases, leaving 11 bases between them. CDR3 length: 14 residues. Germline values: CDR1 MGHRA, CDR2 YSYEKL. Here the CDR3 DNA reads TGCGCCAGCAGCCAAATAATTGGGGGTGAAAAACTGTTTTTT. This gives the protein CASSQIIGGEKLFF.

At least ten counts were recorded for this clonotype. The chain uses TRBV6-4 and TRBJ2-3; 12 bases are a match to TRBD1. V shed 2 bases, J shed 4 bases, and the junction held 1 base outside the gene matches. This CDR3 comprises 15 residues. Per the germline V gene, CDR1 is MRHNA and CDR2 is SNTAGT. The CDR3 reads CASSDGTGGADTQYF. In DNA form, the CDR3 reads TGTGCCAGCAGTGACGGGACAGGGGGCGCAGATACGCAGTATTTT.

The rearrangement links TRBV4-1 to TRBJ1-6; perhaps TRBD1 as D (5 bases). V lost 0 bases to trimming and J lost 10 bases, with 10 bases between them. CDR1 MGHRA and CDR2 YSYEKL come from the germline V gene. CDR3 size: 14 residues. CDR3 DNA sequence: TGCGCCAGCAGCCAAGAGGGGGTTAGGTCACCCCTCCACTTT. Translating it yields CASSQEGVRSPLHF.

This clonotype was seen repeatedly, ten times or more. This chain uses TRBV28 with TRBJ2-1; the match to TRBD2 covers 16 bases. From germline, CDR1 is MDHEN and CDR2 SYDVKM. J lost 7 bases, V lost 2 bases, and 5 bases had no gene match. The CDR3 extends over 17 amino acids. CDR3 in DNA: TGTGCCAGCAGTTTACCCCCGGGACTAGCGGGGGGGAATGAGCAGTTCTTC. Its protein is CASSLPPGLAGGNEQFF.

The chain carries TRBV5-1 and TRBJ1-2, with 8 bases matching TRBD1. Germline lookup yields CDR1 SGHRS and CDR2 YFSETQ. The length of the CDR3 is 14 residues. Trimming cost V 2 bases and J 8 bases; bases outside gene matches: 8. The CDR3 protein is CASSLTGTGNGYTF. The DNA for the CDR3 is TGCGCCAGCAGCTTAACCGGGACAGGTAACGGCTACACCTTC.

The table lists this clonotype with a few counts. The V call is TRBV7-2, the J call TRBJ2-2; weak D call: TRBD1 (5 bases). The germline CDR1 and CDR2 sequences are SGHTA and FQGNSA. V was pared by 5 bases and J by 4 bases, with 11 bases between. The CDR3 is 14 residues long. The CDR3 nucleotides read TGTGCCAGCAGCCCTCTAGGGGTCACCGGGGAGCTGTTTTTT. Translation: CASSPLGVTGELFF.

This chain uses TRBV3-1 with TRBJ1-1; D ambiguous. This CDR3 region has 15 residues. Per germline, CDR1 LGHDT and CDR2 YNNKEL (reference sequence). Trimming left V 0 bases short and J 7 bases short, with 15 bases between. Here the CDR3 DNA reads TGTGCCAGCAGCCAAGACGCAGGCCTCGGAAGTGAAGCTTTCTTT. It encodes CASSQDAGLGSEAFF.

CDR3 DNA: TGTGCCAGCAGCCCGGGGGTGGAGTCGGAGTACACCGGGGAGCTGTTTTTT. Amino acid sequence: CASSPGVESEYTGELFF. This sequence joins TRBV5-5 and TRBJ2-2, with D maybe TRBD2 (6 bases). Trimming shortened V by 4 bases and J by 3 bases, and 19 bases separated the two germline ends. Germline CDR1 SGHKS, CDR2 YYEKEE (reference sequence). The CDR3 is 17 residues long.

Concerning this clonotype: Since no conserved phenylalanine or tryptophan closes the CDR3, a read error is the likely cause. V gene TRBV29-1 combines with J gene TRBJ2-2; D ambiguous. CDR3 length: 12 amino acids. The V and J ends lost 5 bases and 5 bases respectively, with 9 bases between them. Germline V gene lookup returns CDR1 SQVTM and CDR2 ANQGSEA. CDR3 DNA sequence: TGCAGCGTTAAGGGCGAAACCGGGGAGCTGTTTCTT. It specifies CSVKGETGELFL.

This chain connects TRBV2 to TRBJ1-1, with D possibly matching TRBD1 (6 bases). Germline CDR1 and CDR2: SNHLY and FYNNEI. V was shortened by 7 bases and J by 5 bases, with 17 bases between the two germline ends. The CDR3 has 14 amino acids. DNA for the CDR3: TGTGCCAGCATAACAGGGCGGTTGTGGACTGAAGCTTTCTTT. This sequence encodes CASITGRLWTEAFF.

The chain links TRBV12-3 or TRBV12-4 to TRBJ1-2; tentatively, D is TRBD1 (5 bases). Trimming stripped 6 bases from V and 8 bases from J, with 22 bases between. CDR3 length equals 15 residues. Here the CDR3 reads CASSGGGAPEGGYTF. In nucleotides, the CDR3 is TGTGCCAGCAGCGGGGGAGGGGCTCCGGAAGGGGGCTACACCTTC.